This TCR beta chain was identified during a study of identifying expanded T cells in peripheral blood. Study-level points and caveats: Differentially abundant clones: roughly 1.2 between replicates, roughly 16 at around 14 days, 19 at four. Clone count variance between approximately two-week samples rose with total template count.

V lost 3 bases to trimming and J lost 3 bases, with 9 bases between them. The germline CDR1 and CDR2 sequences are MGHRA and YSYEKL. The CDR3 length is 13 residues. This clone was counted once. Antigen: not known. Assay: immunoSEQ multiplex PCR; the TCRdb copy retains only in-frame clones and omits some. The data contain around 100,000 clones, about 89% of them singletons. During the collection period, no donor immune events like infections were recorded. Material for sequencing was blood. J is TRBJ2-7 and V is TRBV4-1; D not certain. The sequence was collected from a person aged 18 to 70 in good health. The CDR3 nucleotides read TGCGCCAGCAGCCACAGACGGCACTACGAGCAGTACTTC. This translates into CASSHRRHYEQYF.